This entry features one T cell receptor (beta chain) sequence. What it binds is not known. Three nested ARM-PCR rounds with V-beta and C-beta primers built TCRB libraries. Input was about 450 ng total RNA, reverse-transcribed with a C-beta primer. Unique molecular identifiers were not described for the libraries. TCRdb reprocessed the multiplex PCR reads via MiXCR and lists one record per CDR3 protein. Of about 10,000 distinct CDR3 sequences in the sample, roughly two thirds are singletons; the top ten hold 25% to 30%. Looked up from germline, CDR1 is SGHNT and CDR2 is YENEEA. Unmatched junction bases numbered 12, after V lost 5 bases and J lost 5 bases. The CDR3 covers 15 residues. The record originates from a study of tumor-infiltrating lymphocytes in glioblastoma multiforme. Overall study results and limits: T cells were not sorted into functional subsets. TCR plus mutation findings rest on a single glioblastoma patient.

This clonotype originated in a male donor with glioblastoma. Input material: brain tumor tissue. The chain recombines TRBV11-3 with TRBJ2-7; 7 nucleotides align to TRBD1. The CDR3 sequence: CASSPAGTVGHEQYF. CDR3 sequence (DNA): TGTGCCAGCAGCCCGGCCGGGACAGTAGGGCACGAGCAGTACTTC.